A selection of T cell receptor beta chains follows, all from one sample in a study of response to subunit inactivated influenza vaccine. One entry per CDR3 protein, called by TCRdb with MiXCR from the RT-PCR reads. This sample has about 240,000 distinct CDR3 sequences, with more than 9% found just once. The specimen was non-naive T cells sorted from PBMCs, collected 14 to 15 days before vaccination. These receptors all stem from a man in his fifties or sixties who received an inactivated influenza vaccine. CDR3s include the opening cysteine and the closing phenylalanine or tryptophan. Fields, in order: clone size, J gene, D gene, V gene, CDR3 DNA, CDR3 protein. The D gene is left open where the match is weak. Expanded clones get a size class; other rows say once, few or many, or leave the size out.

clone_size: many; j_call: TRBJ2-5; d_call: NA; v_call: TRBV18; cdr3_nt: TGTGCCAGCTCACCACCGTTCCAAGAGACCCAGTACTTC; cdr3_aa: CASSPPFQETQYF
clone_size: few; j_call: TRBJ2-5; d_call: NA; v_call: TRBV6-2/TRBV6-3; cdr3_nt: TGTGCCAGCAGTTACTCCAGGGGACGCAGAGAGACCCAGTACTTC; cdr3_aa: CASSYSRGRRETQYF
clone_size: NA; j_call: TRBJ2-6; d_call: NA; v_call: TRBV10-3; cdr3_nt: TGTGCCATCAGAGACAGTTCTGGGGCCAACGTCCTGACTTTC; cdr3_aa: CAIRDSSGANVLTF
clone_size: few; j_call: TRBJ1-4; d_call: TRBD1; v_call: TRBV11-2; cdr3_nt: TGTGCCAGCAGCTCCTCAGACAGGGGGCATGAAAAACTGTTTTTT; cdr3_aa: CASSSSDRGHEKLFF
clone_size: few; j_call: TRBJ1-1; d_call: NA; v_call: TRBV11-3; cdr3_nt: TGTGCCAGCAGCTACAACATGAACACTGAAGCTTTCTTT; cdr3_aa: CASSYNMNTEAFF
clone_size: few; j_call: TRBJ2-3; d_call: NA; v_call: TRBV20-1; cdr3_nt: TGCAGTGCTAGTGGACTCCTCTCGGAAGATACGCAGTATTTT; cdr3_aa: CSASGLLSEDTQYF
clone_size: few; j_call: TRBJ1-5; d_call: TRBD1; v_call: TRBV30; cdr3_nt: TGTGCCTGGTCGACAGGGGACAATCAGCCCCAGCATTTT; cdr3_aa: CAWSTGDNQPQHF
clone_size: many; j_call: TRBJ2-3; d_call: NA; v_call: TRBV5-1; cdr3_nt: TGCGCCAGCAGCTTGGCGAGTAGCACAGATACGCAGTATTTT; cdr3_aa: CASSLASSTDTQYF
clone_size: NA; j_call: TRBJ1-6; d_call: TRBD1; v_call: TRBV12-3/TRBV12-4; cdr3_nt: TGTGCCAGCAGTTCGGGGGACAGGGGATATTCACCCCTCCACTTT; cdr3_aa: CASSSGDRGYSPLHF
clone_size: NA; j_call: TRBJ1-5; d_call: NA; v_call: TRBV6-1; cdr3_nt: TGTGCCAGCAGTGAAGGACACGGTGGGTCGCCCCAGCATTTT; cdr3_aa: CASSEGHGGSPQHF
clone_size: NA; j_call: TRBJ2-5; d_call: NA; v_call: TRBV19; cdr3_nt: TGTGCCAGTGGGCCCACCAGCGTGGGGCAAGAGACCCAGTACTTC; cdr3_aa: CASGPTSVGQETQYF
clone_size: NA; j_call: TRBJ2-3; d_call: NA; v_call: TRBV3-1; cdr3_nt: TGTGCCAGCAGCCAAGACGGGGCCCGCACAGATACGCAGTATTTT; cdr3_aa: CASSQDGARTDTQYF
clone_size: many; j_call: TRBJ2-7; d_call: NA; v_call: TRBV28; cdr3_nt: TGTGCCAGCAGTTTACTACAGGCCGACTACGAGCAGTACTTC; cdr3_aa: CASSLLQADYEQYF
clone_size: NA; j_call: TRBJ2-3; d_call: NA; v_call: TRBV5-1; cdr3_nt: TGCGCCAGCAGCTTCACTGGGGGGGGCGTCACAGATACGCAGTATTTT; cdr3_aa: CASSFTGGGVTDTQYF
clone_size: few; j_call: TRBJ2-1; d_call: TRBD1; v_call: TRBV28; cdr3_nt: TGTGCCAGCAGTCTTAGCTCCGGGACAGGGGCCTACAATGAGCAGTTCTTC; cdr3_aa: CASSLSSGTGAYNEQFF
clone_size: NA; j_call: TRBJ2-3; d_call: TRBD1; v_call: TRBV20-1; cdr3_nt: TGCAGTGCTAGAGATCCCGCAGGGGGACGCACAGATACGCAGTATTTT; cdr3_aa: CSARDPAGGRTDTQYF
clone_size: NA; j_call: TRBJ1-1; d_call: TRBD1; v_call: TRBV9; cdr3_nt: TGTGCCAGCAGCGCTCAGGGGGCGACTGAAGCTTTCTTT; cdr3_aa: CASSAQGATEAFF
clone_size: NA; j_call: TRBJ2-3; d_call: NA; v_call: TRBV12-3/TRBV12-4; cdr3_nt: TGTGCCAGCAGGGATTCTTTTAGCACAGATACGCAGTATTTT; cdr3_aa: CASRDSFSTDTQYF
clone_size: NA; j_call: TRBJ2-3; d_call: TRBD1; v_call: TRBV5-1; cdr3_nt: TGCGCCAGCAGCCTGGGACAGCAGGCAGATACGCAGTATTTT; cdr3_aa: CASSLGQQADTQYF
clone_size: NA; j_call: TRBJ2-6; d_call: NA; v_call: TRBV6-2/TRBV6-3; cdr3_nt: TGTGCCAGCAGCCCTGTCGGGGCCAACGTCCTGACTTTC; cdr3_aa: CASSPVGANVLTF
clone_size: NA; j_call: TRBJ2-3; d_call: NA; v_call: TRBV27; cdr3_nt: TGTGCCAGCAGCCGATATAGGCCGGGGAAAGATACGCAGTATTTT; cdr3_aa: CASSRYRPGKDTQYF
clone_size: few; j_call: TRBJ1-5; d_call: TRBD1; v_call: TRBV24-1; cdr3_nt: TGTGCCACCAGCTCCGGGACAGGCTGGAGTCAGCCCCAGCATTTT; cdr3_aa: CATSSGTGWSQPQHF
clone_size: few; j_call: TRBJ2-1; d_call: TRBD2; v_call: TRBV20-1; cdr3_nt: TGCAGTGCTATTTCCCTAGCGGGAAAGAATGAGCAGTTCTTC; cdr3_aa: CSAISLAGKNEQFF
clone_size: many; j_call: TRBJ2-2; d_call: TRBD1; v_call: TRBV11-2; cdr3_nt: TGTGCCAGCAGCTTAAGGACAGGGGGCACCGGGGAGCTGTTTTTT; cdr3_aa: CASSLRTGGTGELFF
clone_size: NA; j_call: TRBJ1-2; d_call: NA; v_call: TRBV7-2; cdr3_nt: TGTGCCAGCAGTGTTGACCGTTATGGCTACACCTTC; cdr3_aa: CASSVDRYGYTF
clone_size: NA; j_call: TRBJ2-7; d_call: NA; v_call: TRBV5-3; cdr3_nt: TGTGCCAGAAGCCCTGGGGCGAACAGTACCTACGAGCAGTACTTC; cdr3_aa: CARSPGANSTYEQYF
clone_size: few; j_call: TRBJ2-3; d_call: NA; v_call: TRBV6-1; cdr3_nt: TGTGCCAGCAGTGTATCGCCGGGACGAGGCACAGATACGCAGTATTTT; cdr3_aa: CASSVSPGRGTDTQYF
clone_size: few; j_call: TRBJ2-3; d_call: TRBD1; v_call: TRBV18; cdr3_nt: TGTGCCAGCTCACTGGACAGGGCGGGGACGCAGTATTTT; cdr3_aa: CASSLDRAGTQYF
clone_size: few; j_call: TRBJ2-1; d_call: TRBD2; v_call: TRBV18; cdr3_nt: TGTGCCAGCTCACCACCGGGACTAGCGGGAGAGGATGAGCAGTTCTTC; cdr3_aa: CASSPPGLAGEDEQFF
clone_size: few; j_call: TRBJ2-1; d_call: NA; v_call: TRBV6-2/TRBV6-3; cdr3_nt: TGTGCCAGCAGTTACTCGTTCTCGGCGGACGAGCAGTTCTTC; cdr3_aa: CASSYSFSADEQFF
clone_size: few; j_call: TRBJ2-3; d_call: TRBD2; v_call: TRBV4-2; cdr3_nt: TGTGCCAGCAGCCCGGACGGATCGGCCGGGACTAGCGACTTAGAGGGGGAGACAGATACGCAGTATTTT; cdr3_aa: CASSPDGSAGTSDLEGETDTQYF
clone_size: few; j_call: TRBJ1-2; d_call: NA; v_call: TRBV5-8; cdr3_nt: TGTGCCAGCAGCTTGGCCCTCCTGAAGGGCTATGGCTACACCTTC; cdr3_aa: CASSLALLKGYGYTF
clone_size: few; j_call: TRBJ2-5; d_call: NA; v_call: TRBV24-1; cdr3_nt: TGTGCCACCAGTGACCCGAGCGCGGGCAGCGGCGAAGAGACCCAGTACTTC; cdr3_aa: CATSDPSAGSGEETQYF
clone_size: few; j_call: TRBJ2-1; d_call: NA; v_call: TRBV7-2; cdr3_nt: TGTGCCAGCAGCCAGAGGGCAGGGGCCAGCAATGAGCAGTTCTTC; cdr3_aa: CASSQRAGASNEQFF
clone_size: many; j_call: TRBJ2-2; d_call: NA; v_call: TRBV7-2; cdr3_nt: TGTGCCAGCAGAGGCAAGGGAAGGGTGAACACCGGGGAGCTGTTTTTT; cdr3_aa: CASRGKGRVNTGELFF
clone_size: many; j_call: TRBJ2-1; d_call: NA; v_call: TRBV20-1; cdr3_nt: TGCAGTGCTAGAGTCCTAGGGAGGAGCTCCTACAATGAGCAGTTCTTC; cdr3_aa: CSARVLGRSSYNEQFF
clone_size: NA; j_call: TRBJ2-5; d_call: TRBD1; v_call: TRBV24-1; cdr3_nt: TGTGCCACCGGTGATTCCTACAGGGGACAAGAGACCCAGTACTTC; cdr3_aa: CATGDSYRGQETQYF
clone_size: few; j_call: TRBJ2-2; d_call: NA; v_call: TRBV6-2/TRBV6-3; cdr3_nt: TGTGCCAGCAGTTACTTAGCCGCCGGTTCCGGGGAGCTGTTTTTT; cdr3_aa: CASSYLAAGSGELFF
clone_size: NA; j_call: TRBJ2-5; d_call: NA; v_call: TRBV5-1; cdr3_nt: TGCGCCAGCAGCTTGTCGGGCCCCCCAGGAACCCAGTACTTC; cdr3_aa: CASSLSGPPGTQYF
clone_size: few; j_call: TRBJ1-2; d_call: NA; v_call: TRBV20-1; cdr3_nt: TGCAGTGCTAGAGACCCGGAATGGGGCGGTAACTATGGCTACACCTTC; cdr3_aa: CSARDPEWGGNYGYTF
clone_size: few; j_call: TRBJ2-7; d_call: TRBD2; v_call: TRBV7-2; cdr3_nt: TGTGCCAGCAGCTCATCTGGCGGGAGACTTCCCTACGAGCAGTACTTC; cdr3_aa: CASSSSGGRLPYEQYF
clone_size: many; j_call: TRBJ2-7; d_call: NA; v_call: TRBV7-2; cdr3_nt: TGTGCCAGCAGCCTACCCTTATATAGCTCCTACGAGCAGTACTTC; cdr3_aa: CASSLPLYSSYEQYF